This TCR beta chain appears in the sequencing data of a study of T cells in Graves' hyperthyroidism and ophthalmopathy. Aged 18 to 65, the patients had hyperthyroidism that was newly diagnosed and had lasted under 2 months. Patients were excluded for uncontrolled infection, other autoimmune disease, pregnancy or lactation. Using RNA transcripts as the source, TCR beta CDR3 regions were amplified. The TCR CDR3 first-round RT-PCR relied on the HTBI primer set. TCRdb reanalysed the multiplex PCR reads using MiXCR and keeps one entry per CDR3 protein. This sample has almost 600,000 distinct CDR3 sequences, with 46% found just once. Germline assignment: CDR1 SGHNT and CDR2 YENEEA. This CDR3 is built from 13 residues. V lost 5 bases and J 0 bases, leaving 7 bases between the germline ends. Findings of the study overall: Blood shared most expanded thyroid clonotypes above 0.001.

This clonotype has at least ten counts. Its specificity is not known. This chain links TRBV11-3 with TRBJ1-2; D is uncertain. This TCR was sampled from a young woman with Graves' hyperthyroidism. Material for sequencing was peripheral blood or thyroid tissue (not recorded which). CDR3 in DNA: TGTGCCAGCAGCGAGGGAGCTAACTATGGCTACACCTTC. It encodes CASSEGANYGYTF.